This TCR beta chain was retrieved from a study of identical twins. Findings and limits, study-wide: Excess twin sharing in beta out-of-frame sequences was weaker.

About this clonotype: The antigen is undetermined.

TCRdb called the 5' RACE reads again in MiXCR, with one record for every CDR3 protein. There are about 1.7 million distinct CDR3 sequences in the sample; about 31% occur only once, and 0.25% to 0.3% lies in the top ten. CDR1 LGHNA and CDR2 YNFKEQ come from the germline V gene. V was trimmed by 2 bases and J by 6 bases, leaving 14 bases between them. CDR3 size: 15 residues. Sequencing used cord blood. The receptor's source is a newborn girl in good health. V usage is TRBV4-2 and J usage is TRBJ2-1, with D possibly being TRBD2 (6 bases). This chain's CDR3 is CASSQSSSATNEQFF. The CDR3 coding sequence is TGTGCCAGCAGCCAAAGTTCTAGCGCCACCAATGAGCAGTTCTTC.